Listed below are T cell receptor beta chains from one sample, sequenced in a study of cytomegalovirus exposure and HLA in healthy donors. The table came from immunoSEQ multiplex PCR; TCRdb's copy has only in-frame clones and leaves some out. The sample gives about 270,000 clones, roughly 70% of which show up once; around 2% is in the top ten. The specimen sequenced was PBMCs. The receptors come from a female donor in good health and CMV-seronegative. The CDR3 runs from the conserved cysteine through the conserved F or W. The D gene is left open where the match is weak. Not every row has a clone size; where given, it reads once, few, many or a size class.

NA	NA	TRBV6-4	TRBJ2-1	CASSRLSSGQSINEQFF	TGTGCCAGCAGTCGGCTTAGTAGCGGACAAAGTATCAATGAGCAGTTCTTC
NA	TRBD2	TRBV19	TRBJ2-1	CASRRALGSGRYEQFF	TGTGCCAGTAGAAGGGCATTGGGTAGCGGGAGATATGAGCAGTTCTTC
NA	NA	TRBV7-2	TRBJ1-2	CASRWQQGVGYTF	TGTGCCAGCAGATGGCAACAGGGAGTTGGCTACACCTTC
NA	TRBD1	TRBV5-5	TRBJ1-6	CASSYRQGAFNSPLHF	TGTGCCAGCAGCTACCGACAGGGGGCTTTTAATTCACCCCTCCACTTT
NA	TRBD1	TRBV6-4	TRBJ1-1	CASSDSRQGTNTEAFF	TGTGCCAGCAGTGACTCAAGACAGGGGACGAACACTGAAGCTTTCTTT
NA	NA	TRBV25-1	TRBJ2-1	CASSEVGAGSGNEQFF	TGTGCCAGCAGTGAAGTAGGGGCGGGATCGGGTAATGAGCAGTTCTTC
few	TRBD1	TRBV6-5	TRBJ1-2	CASSNRGVRYGYTF	TGTGCCAGCAGCAACAGGGGCGTGCGGTATGGCTACACCTTC
NA	TRBD1	TRBV7-9	TRBJ1-1	CASSSGQASGSEAFF	TGTGCCAGCAGCTCGGGACAGGCATCCGGGAGTGAAGCTTTCTTT
NA	TRBD1	TRBV2	TRBJ2-5	CASFRGRGETQYF	TGTGCCAGCTTCAGGGGGCGAGGGGAGACCCAGTACTTC
NA	TRBD1	TRBV5-1	TRBJ1-2	CASSGGQYGYTF	TGCGCCAGCAGCGGGGGACAGTATGGCTACACCTTC
NA	NA	TRBV5-5	TRBJ1-2	CASSLVGQPGYTF	TGTGCCAGCAGCTTGGTCGGACAGCCGGGCTACACCTTC
NA	TRBD1	TRBV5-1	TRBJ1-4	CASSFEPVGTGVEKLFF	TGCGCCAGCAGCTTCGAACCGGTCGGGACAGGTGTTGAAAAACTGTTTTTT
NA	TRBD1	TRBV11-2	TRBJ2-1	CASSSYRGWNEQFF	TGTGCCAGCAGCTCCTACAGGGGATGGAATGAGCAGTTCTTC
few	TRBD2	TRBV7-9	TRBJ2-1	CASRLSLAGRNEQFF	TGTGCCAGCAGGCTCTCTCTAGCGGGGAGGAATGAGCAGTTCTTC
few	NA	TRBV4-1	TRBJ1-2	CASSQDVVEAGNGYTF	TGCGCCAGCAGCCAAGATGTGGTGGAGGCTGGTAACGGCTACACCTTC
NA	NA	TRBV12-2	TRBJ2-1	CASRLEAWTSGYNEQFF	TGTGCAAGTCGCTTGGAGGCTTGGACTAGCGGCTACAATGAGCAGTTCTTC
NA	TRBD1	TRBV5-4	TRBJ2-7	CASSSGGATTYEQYF	TGTGCCAGCAGCTCAGGGGGTGCCACTACCTACGAGCAGTACTTC
NA	TRBD1	TRBV27	TRBJ1-1	CASSFTGAEAFF	TGTGCCAGCAGCTTTACAGGGGCTGAAGCTTTCTTT
NA	TRBD1	TRBV5-1	TRBJ2-7	CASSPDRAWEQYF	TGCGCCAGCAGCCCCGACAGGGCTTGGGAGCAGTACTTC
NA	TRBD2	TRBV11-2	TRBJ2-1	CASSLDVAGGSYNEQFF	TGTGCCAGCAGCTTAGATGTGGCGGGAGGCTCCTACAATGAGCAGTTCTTC
few	NA	TRBV5-4	TRBJ2-3	CASSLYGILRADTQYF	TGTGCCAGCAGCTTGTACGGCATCCTCAGGGCAGATACGCAGTATTTT
NA	TRBD1	TRBV4-1	TRBJ2-7	CASSPTGAYEQYF	TGCGCCAGCAGCCCCACAGGGGCATACGAGCAGTACTTC
NA	TRBD1	TRBV28	TRBJ1-1	CASSLLEGAMGNTEAFF	TGTGCCAGCAGTTTATTGGAGGGGGCAATGGGGAACACTGAAGCTTTCTTT
few	TRBD1	TRBV18	TRBJ1-3	CASSPSGGNTIYF	TGTGCCAGCTCACCATCAGGGGGGAACACCATATATTTT
NA	TRBD2	TRBV28	TRBJ2-2	CASSLAGGSGELFF	TGTGCCAGCAGTTTAGCGGGAGGGTCCGGGGAGCTGTTTTTT
NA	NA	TRBV5-1	TRBJ1-1	CASSLGLLNTEAFF	TGCGCCAGCAGCTTGGGGCTTTTGAACACTGAAGCTTTCTTT
few	NA	TRBV29-1	TRBJ2-1	CSVSRGSEQFF	TGCAGCGTCTCCCGGGGATCTGAACAGTTCTTC
few	NA	TRBV15	TRBJ1-5	CATSKSSGGQNQPQHF	TGTGCCACCAGCAAATCCTCGGGGGGGCAGAATCAGCCCCAGCATTTT
NA	TRBD1	TRBV19	TRBJ2-6	CASNPDRAGANVLTF	TGTGCCAGTAACCCGGACAGGGCTGGGGCCAACGTCCTGACTTTC
few	NA	TRBV29-1	TRBJ2-7	CSVEESYEQYF	TGCAGCGTTGAGGAGTCCTACGAGCAGTACTTC
NA	TRBD1	TRBV18	TRBJ1-1	CASSLEGAQKNTEAFF	TGTGCCAGCTCACTAGAGGGGGCTCAGAAGAACACTGAAGCTTTCTTT
few	TRBD1	TRBV7-9	TRBJ1-4	CASSFSAGGSEKLFF	TGTGCCAGCAGCTTCAGCGCAGGGGGCAGTGAAAAACTGTTTTTT
NA	NA	TRBV20-1	TRBJ2-7	CSARDTYEQYF	TGCAGTGCTAGAGATACCTACGAGCAGTACTTC
once	TRBD1	TRBV30	TRBJ1-3	CAWRQGAGGNTIYF	TGTGCCTGGAGACAGGGGGCAGGTGGAAACACCATATATTTT
NA	NA	TRBV2	TRBJ1-5	CASAQGFAQPQHF	TGTGCCAGCGCGCAGGGGTTTGCTCAGCCCCAGCATTTT
once	TRBD2	TRBV4-2	TRBJ2-7	CASSQGLAEGEQYF	TGTGCCAGCAGCCAGGGGCTAGCGGAGGGGGAGCAGTACTTC
NA	TRBD2	TRBV6-4	TRBJ2-1	CASSVSGDLNEQFF	TGTGCCAGCAGTGTTAGCGGGGATCTCAATGAGCAGTTCTTC
NA	TRBD1	TRBV29-1	TRBJ1-3	CSVVSGQTPQRDTIYF	TGCAGCGTTGTCTCGGGACAGACTCCCCAGAGGGACACCATATATTTT
NA	TRBD2	TRBV10-1	TRBJ2-3	CASSDGRLAGIDTQYF	TGCGCCAGCAGTGATGGACGACTAGCGGGTATCGATACGCAGTATTTT